The present T cell receptor (beta chain) was sequenced within a study of T cell repertoires in cytomegalovirus infection. Study summary: Public TCR beta signatures marked donors with CMV infection and the matching HLA.

CDR3 length: 14 amino acids. The V gene's germline CDR1 is DFQATT and CDR2 SNEGSKA (reference sequence). J lost 3 bases, V lost 5 bases, and 9 bases had no gene match. Findings of the study overall: Public TCR beta family frequency separated CMV-and-HLA carriers, including in an independent cohort. Clonotype analysis showed dominance of the ex vivo response by HLA-C-restricted CMV-specific TCR beta clonotypes.

TCRdb passed the reads through MiXCR, listing each CDR3 protein once. Of fewer than 550,000 distinct CDR3 sequences listed, about 15% are singletons. Remarks on this clonotype: Its matching antigen is unknown.

Sequencing was performed on CD8+ T cells from PBMCs. The gene calls are TRBV20-1 and TRBJ2-7, with 8 bases matching TRBD1. The origin of this receptor is a human donor in good health (CMV status not recorded). Some clones in this sample may be carry-over from other donors' samples. The CDR3 region has the DNA TGCAGTGCTCCGAGACAGGGGAATAGCTACGAGCAGTACTTC. It specifies CSAPRQGNSYEQYF.